Each of the 14 T cell receptor beta chains below was sequenced from the same sample in a study of T cell responses to AZD1222 COVID-19 vaccine. TCRdb's copy holds only in-frame clones and misses some; the assay was immunoSEQ multiplex PCR. The record lists about 140,000 clones, of which the ten most abundant hold approximately 2%. The sample consisted of peripheral blood. The source is an adult in good health.

The rearrangement joins TRBV6-5 to TRBJ1-6; D call uncertain. The germline V gene encodes CDR1 MNHEY and CDR2 SVGAGI. CDR3 length: 15 amino acids. Trimming took off 5 bases at V and 3 bases at J, with 11 bases between the two ends. The CDR3 DNA reads TGTGCCAGCAGTCTAGGCCCCCGCTATAATTCACCCCTCCACTTT. Translation gives CASSLGPRYNSPLHF.

The chain employs TRBV7-9 and TRBJ2-3; 8 nucleotides line up with TRBD1. V was pared by 1 base and J by 5 bases, with 2 bases of the junction left unmatched. Germline assignment: CDR1 SEHNR and CDR2 FQNEAQ (reference sequence). The CDR3 is made up of 14 amino acids. CDR3 nucleotides: TGTGCCAGCAGCTTAGGACAGGGGAAAGATACGCAGTATTTT. This encodes CASSLGQGKDTQYF.

V usage is TRBV7-9 and J usage is TRBJ1-3; TRBD1 is a possible D gene (5 bases). Per germline, CDR1 SEHNR and CDR2 FQNEAQ (reference sequence). V was shortened by 2 bases and J by 2 bases, with 7 bases between the two germline ends. The CDR3 is 14 residues long. The DNA for the CDR3 is TGTGCCAGCAGCTTAACGGGGGCTGGAAACACCATATATTTT. Translating gives CASSLTGAGNTIYF.

This rearrangement joins TRBV28 to TRBJ2-3; no clear D. CDR1 and CDR2 from the germline V gene are MDHEN and SYDVKM. This CDR3 has 14 amino acids. Deletions cut 6 bases from V and 0 bases from J, with 10 bases between. This CDR3 reads CASSLRSSTDTQYF. The CDR3 DNA reads TGTGCCAGCAGCCTTAGATCTAGCACAGATACGCAGTATTTT.

The rearrangement links TRBV6-6 to TRBJ1-5, with TRBD1 matching 8 bases. Unmatched junction bases numbered 4, after V lost 4 bases and J lost 5 bases. Germline V lookup: CDR1 MNHNY, CDR2 SVGAGI (reference sequence). The CDR3 extends over 14 amino acids. CDR3 nucleotide sequence: TGTGCCAGCAGTTCAGGGGGCGCATATCAGCCCCAGCATTTT. Translated, it gives CASSSGGAYQPQHF.

This rearrangement joins TRBV6-6 to TRBJ1-6, with no clear D. V lost 7 bases to trimming and J lost 6 bases, with 13 bases between them. The CDR3 extends over 14 amino acids. Germline V CDR1 and CDR2: MNHNY, SVGAGI (reference sequence). DNA of the CDR3: TGTGCCAGCAACCGGGGAACGGGTAATTCACCCCTCCACTTT. This translates into CASNRGTGNSPLHF.

The rearrangement uses TRBV2 and TRBJ2-3; D unclear. CDR1 SNHLY and CDR2 FYNNEI come from the germline V gene. The CDR3 consists of 13 residues. Between the trimmed V and J ends, which lost 7 bases and 2 bases, there was a span of 10 bases. This CDR3 is CASIPGPTDTQYF. The CDR3, as DNA: TGTGCCAGCATCCCGGGCCCCACAGATACGCAGTATTTT.

The V gene is TRBV30, the J gene TRBJ1-5; D might be TRBD1 (5 bases). The CDR3 length is 12 residues. Germline CDR1 reads GTSNPN; CDR2 reads SVGIG (reference sequence). The ends were cut back, 1 base at V and 6 bases at J, with 7 bases in the middle. CDR3 DNA: TGTGCCTGGAGTGGACAGACTCAGCCCCAGCATTTT. Its protein is CAWSGQTQPQHF.

The V call is TRBV27, the J call TRBJ1-5; TRBD1 might be the D (6 bases). The CDR3 totals 19 residues. Germline assignment: CDR1 MNHEY and CDR2 SMNVEV (reference sequence). V was shortened by 7 bases and J by 2 bases, with 27 bases between the two germline ends. The CDR3 DNA reads TGTGCCAGCATCCTACTGAGGGGGGTTCGAGTGTTTGGCAATCAGCCCCAGCATTTT. Its protein product is CASILLRGVRVFGNQPQHF.

CDR3 DNA sequence: TGTGCCATCAGTGAGTCCCTTACAGGGACCGCTGGAAACACCATATATTTT. Protein sequence: CAISESLTGTAGNTIYF. V gene TRBV10-3 combines with J gene TRBJ1-3; D is perhaps TRBD1 (6 bases). The CDR3 runs to 17 residues. The germline gives CDR1 ENHRY, CDR2 SYGVKD. Trimming cost V 0 bases and J 2 bases, with 14 bases left between them.

V gene TRBV18 combines with J gene TRBJ1-6, with D tentatively TRBD1 (5 bases). Trimming left V 3 bases short and J 13 bases short, with 13 bases between. Germline assignment: CDR1 KGHSH and CDR2 LQKENI. The CDR3 is made up of 13 amino acids. The CDR3 region is CASSPVGGVPLHF. CDR3 DNA: TGTGCCAGCTCACCGGTGGGGGGAGTTCCCCTCCACTTT.

The V and J genes are TRBV19 and TRBJ1-5; 8 nucleotides match TRBD1. Germline V gene lookup returns CDR1 LNHDA and CDR2 SQIVND (reference sequence). The trim removed 6 bases at V and 6 bases at J, leaving 4 bases unmatched. This CDR3 contains 13 residues. In DNA form, the CDR3 reads TGTGCCAGTAGCGGACAGGGCCCTCAGCCCCAGCATTTT. Amino acid sequence: CASSGQGPQPQHF.

This chain connects TRBV10-3 to TRBJ2-7; 10 bases are a match to TRBD1. Germline lookup yields CDR1 ENHRY and CDR2 SYGVKD. This CDR3 region has 14 residues. The trim removed 6 bases at V and 2 bases at J, leaving 4 bases unmatched. The CDR3 loop reads CAISAGQGAYEQYF. The CDR3 DNA reads TGTGCCATCAGCGCAGGACAGGGGGCCTACGAGCAGTACTTC.

The chain is built from TRBV5-1 and TRBJ2-5; TRBD1 agrees at 8 bases. The V gene end was trimmed by 5 bases and the J gene end by 5 bases; junction bases not matched to a gene: 8. Per the germline V gene, CDR1 is SGHRS and CDR2 is YFSETQ. This CDR3 region has 14 residues. In DNA form, the CDR3 reads TGCGCCAGCAGTCCCAGGGGGCGCGAGGAGACCCAGTACTTC. Translation: CASSPRGREETQYF. Looking up the rest from reference TRBV5-1 and TRBJ2-5 gives the full variable domain: KAGVTQTPRYLIKTRGQQVTLSCSPISGHRSVSWYQQTPGQGLQFLFEYFSETQRNKGNFPGRFSGRQFSNSRSEMNVSTLELGDSALYLCASSPRGREETQYFGPGTRLLVL.